This entry lists 18 T cell receptor beta chains sequenced from one sample in a study of glioma-infiltrating T cells. TCR alpha and beta CDR3 regions were amplified from RNA using iRepertoire nested multiplex PCR. MiXCR, run by TCRdb on the multiplex PCR reads, gives a single entry per CDR3 protein. Here the sample spans roughly 3,200 distinct CDR3 sequences, approximately 86% being singletons. Source material: glioma tissue, nonneoplastic brain tissue, or PBMCs (not recorded which). Every receptor here comes from a human donor with low-grade glioma or glioblastoma, undergoing nonglioma brain surgery, or in good health (not recorded which).

A remark on this clonotype: This beta chain was picked up by a library intended for alpha chains and is off target, so its count carries little meaning. The chain carries TRBV6-2 or TRBV6-3 and TRBJ2-7; D is perhaps TRBD1 (5 bases). CDR1 is MNHEY, CDR2 SVGEGT, per germline. V lost 0 bases to trimming and J lost 2 bases, with 14 bases between them. The CDR3 is 16 amino acids. CDR3 residues: CASSYSSRVQTYEQYF. In DNA, the CDR3 is TGTGCCAGCAGTTACTCGAGCAGGGTGCAGACCTACGAGCAGTACTTC.

On this clonotype: Found in a library prepared for alpha chains, this beta chain is an off-target read, and its abundance has little meaning. This chain connects TRBV6-2 or TRBV6-3 to TRBJ1-4; perhaps TRBD1 as D (5 bases). V gave up 4 bases and J gave up 0 bases, with 12 bases separating them. The CDR3 runs 16 residues. CDR1 is MNHEY and CDR2 is SVGEGT in the germline V gene. The DNA of the CDR3 is TGTGCCAGCAGTTCAGGGAAAGTTGCAACTAATGAAAAACTGTTTTTT. Its protein is CASSSGKVATNEKLFF.

To note about this clonotype: This beta chain is an unintended read in a library built for alpha chains; its size means little. The chain joins TRBV2 to TRBJ2-5, with 7 bases that match TRBD2. J gave up 5 bases and V 5 bases, and 11 bases lay outside the gene matches. CDR3 size: 15 residues. The germline V gene has CDR1 SNHLY and CDR2 FYNNEI. DNA of the CDR3: TGTGCCAGCAGTTATGAGGGGAGGGCCTGGGAGACCCAGTACTTC. Translated: CASSYEGRAWETQYF.

Comment on this clonotype: This beta chain is an unintended read in a library built for alpha chains; its size means little. This chain connects TRBV18 to TRBJ1-1, with D possibly TRBD1 on 5 matching bases. The V gene's germline CDR1 is KGHSH and CDR2 LQKENI. V lost 8 bases and J 10 bases, leaving 23 bases between the germline ends. CDR3 length equals 14 residues. In DNA, the CDR3 is TGTGCCAGCAGCCAAGATCGCGGGACGTCGAGAGCTTTCTTT. This codes for CASSQDRGTSRAFF.

Remarks on this clonotype: The library was built for alpha chains, so this beta chain is an off-target read and its size means little. This sequence joins TRBV27 and TRBJ2-1, with unresolved D. V was clipped by 6 bases and J by 0 bases, with 12 bases between them. CDR3 length: 15 amino acids. Germline V gene sequence: CDR1 MNHEY, CDR2 SMNVEV (reference sequence). DNA of the CDR3: TGTGCCAGCAGCCGAGGAGTTTCCTCCTACAATGAGCAGTTCTTC. It yields the protein CASSRGVSSYNEQFF.

A note on this clonotype: This beta chain turned up in a library designed for alpha chains; as an off-target read, its abundance says little. The chain couples TRBV10-3 to TRBJ2-7; D possibly corresponds to TRBD2 (5 bases). This CDR3 contains 13 residues. V gave up 5 bases and J gave up 3 bases, with 11 bases separating them. Germline CDR1 is ENHRY and CDR2 is SYGVKD. This chain's CDR3 is CAISTGIGYEQYF. CDR3 in DNA: TGTGCCATCAGTACCGGGATCGGCTACGAGCAGTACTTC.

In the case of this clonotype: A library prepared for alpha chains yielded this beta chain as an off-target read; its size is of little meaning. The chain carries TRBV6-5 and TRBJ2-1; maybe TRBD1 (6 bases). The germline V gene has CDR1 MNHEY and CDR2 SVGAGI. V shed 0 bases and J shed 14 bases, with 14 bases lying between them. The CDR3 consists of 13 residues. Here the CDR3 DNA reads TGTGCCAGCAGTTACTCGAAACAGGGTGGCGAGTTCTTC. Protein: CASSYSKQGGEFF.

This clonotype was recorded only once. This beta chain is off target for a library built for alpha chains, so its abundance means little. The rearrangement joins TRBV6-5 to TRBJ2-3; D is ambiguous. Germline values: CDR1 MNHEY, CDR2 SVGAGI. V was pared by 2 bases and J by 2 bases, with 5 bases between. The CDR3 contains 13 residues. The CDR3: CASSYRFTDTQYF. The CDR3 DNA is TGTGCCAGCAGTTACAGATTCACAGATACGCAGTATTTT.

Note on this clonotype: This beta chain is a stray sequence in a library constructed for alpha chains; its clone size is not meaningful. J is TRBJ2-7 and V is TRBV6-2 or TRBV6-3; D assignment may be TRBD1 or TRBD2 (5 bases each). The CDR3 is 15 amino acids. Germline CDR1 reads MNHEY; CDR2 reads SVGEGT. The germline V and J ends were trimmed by 6 bases and 0 bases, with 15 bases remaining between them. CDR3 sequence reads: CASRGDALCSYEQYF. The CDR3, as DNA: TGTGCCAGCAGAGGGGACGCACTATGCTCCTACGAGCAGTACTTC.

With respect to this clonotype: Since the library was made to target alpha chains, this beta chain is a stray read and its abundance is not meaningful. This chain joins TRBV11-2 and TRBJ1-2; no reliable D call. The germline CDR1 and CDR2 sequences are SGHAT and FQNNGV. The CDR3 length is 14 residues. The V end lost 5 bases, the J end lost 1 base, and 11 bases lay between the germline ends. The CDR3 sequence: CASSPRSGNYGYTF. The CDR3 nucleotides are TGTGCCAGCAGCCCACGGAGTGGTAACTATGGCTACACCTTC.

As for this clonotype: As an off-target read in a library built for alpha chains, this beta chain has a frequency of little significance. The chain couples TRBV27 to TRBJ2-7; D unclear. Trimming cost V 8 bases and J 6 bases, with 11 bases left between them. There are 11 residues in the CDR3. The germline gives CDR1 MNHEY, CDR2 SMNVEV (reference sequence). The CDR3 loop is CASGYEAEQYF. As DNA, the CDR3 is TGTGCCAGCGGTTACGAGGCCGAGCAGTACTTC.

Comment on this clonotype: This beta chain represents an off-target read in a library built for alpha chains; its size is of limited meaning. The rearrangement joins TRBV11-2 to TRBJ2-5, with D tentatively TRBD1 or TRBD2 (7 bases each). In germline, CDR1 is SGHAT, CDR2 FQNNGV. Trimming removed 4 bases at V and 2 bases at J, with 14 bases between. The CDR3 runs to 15 residues. The CDR3 is CASSSAGQLQETQYF. The CDR3 DNA follows: TGTGCCAGCAGCTCAGCGGGACAGCTTCAAGAGACCCAGTACTTC.

On this clonotype itself: This beta chain is off target for a library built for alpha chains, so its abundance means little. This sequence joins TRBV29-1 and TRBJ1-6; D is possibly TRBD1 (5 bases). The germline CDR1 and CDR2 sequences are SQVTM and ANQGSEA. The CDR3 runs 15 residues. The CDR3, as DNA: TGCAGATCAGGGTCGACGAGCTCCTATAATTCACCCCTCCACTTT. This gives the protein CRSGSTSSYNSPLHF.

With regard to this clonotype: The library was built for alpha chains, so this beta chain is an off-target read and its size means little. CDR3 coding DNA: TGCGCCAGCAGCCAAGAGGTAGTAAATTCCTACGAGCAGTACTTC. Translated, it gives CASSQEVVNSYEQYF. The chain combines TRBV4-1 with TRBJ2-7; D uncertain. Trimming shortened V by 0 bases and J by 1 base, and 10 bases separated the two germline ends. Looked up from germline, CDR1 is MGHRA and CDR2 is YSYEKL. CDR3 length: 15 residues.

As for this clonotype: Because this beta chain is a stray read in a library intended to capture alpha chains, its abundance should not be given much weight. This chain connects TRBV20-1 to TRBJ2-1; no firm D call. V gave up 1 base and J gave up 10 bases, with 11 bases separating them. From germline, CDR1 is DFQATT and CDR2 SNEGSKA (reference sequence). The CDR3 totals 12 residues. In nucleotides, the CDR3 is TGCAGTGCTAGAGTTCTGACTTGGGAGCAGTTCTTC. Amino acid sequence: CSARVLTWEQFF.

This clonotype has more than one count but fewer than ten. This beta chain turned up in a library designed for alpha chains; as an off-target read, its abundance says little. This chain connects TRBV12-3 or TRBV12-4 to TRBJ1-2; no reliable D call. The CDR3 spans 16 residues. The V and J ends lost 3 bases and 6 bases respectively, with 20 bases between them. The CDR3 protein is CASSLYSRSITNGYTF. The CDR3, as DNA: TGTGCCAGCAGTTTGTATAGTCGCTCGATAACCAATGGCTACACCTTC.

As regards this clonotype: Since the library was made to target alpha chains, this beta chain is a stray read and its abundance is not meaningful. The chain recombines TRBV15 with TRBJ1-3; maybe TRBD1 (5 bases). Trimming pared 0 bases from V and 1 base from J, leaving 10 bases between. The CDR3 runs to 16 residues. Germline V lookup: CDR1 LNHNV, CDR2 YYDKDF (reference sequence). CDR3 sequence reads: CATSRDWGVSGNTIYF. The CDR3, as DNA: TGTGCCACCAGCAGAGATTGGGGGGTGTCTGGAAACACCATATATTTT.

As to this clonotype: Since the library was made to target alpha chains, this beta chain is a stray read and its abundance is not meaningful. The chain uses TRBV6-1 and TRBJ2-7, with TRBD1 matching over 7 bases. This CDR3 is 13 amino acids long. Per germline, CDR1 MNHNS and CDR2 SASEGT. V lost 7 bases and J lost 3; bases outside the gene matches: 6. The CDR3 here is CASTPRTGYEQYF. The CDR3 bases are TGTGCCAGCACCCCCCGGACAGGCTACGAGCAGTACTTC.